These 21 T cell receptor beta chains were sequenced from one sample in a study of cytomegalovirus exposure and HLA in healthy donors (dated by TCRdb to the late 2010s). Library method: the immunoSEQ multiplex PCR assay. The multiplex PCR relied on a mix of 60 forward primers for TCR Vbeta segments and 13 reverse primers for TCR Jbeta segments. The immuneACCESS repertoire file appears here via TCRdb, limited to in-frame rearrangements. These files lack a portion of the clones; in checked studies, under half of the deficit traces to unresolved V genes, and the cause of the others is not known. This sample's table has entries for tens of thousands of clones. The ten largest clones add up to approximately 1% of the sample. The source material was PBMCs. These receptors were taken from a woman aged 40 to 49 in good health and CMV-seronegative.

V gene TRBV29-1 combines with J gene TRBJ2-7; tentative D call: TRBD2 (7 bases). Germline CDR1 reads SQVTM; CDR2 reads ANQGSEA. With 3 bases removed from V and 4 bases from J, the gap between germline ends came to 19 bases. The CDR3 totals 15 residues. The CDR3 loop reads CSVDGGGGWTYEQYF. DNA of the CDR3: TGCAGCGTTGACGGAGGCGGGGGCTGGACTTACGAGCAGTACTTC.

The gene calls are TRBV4-3 and TRBJ2-2; 11 nucleotides match TRBD2. The J segment lost 7 bases and the V segment lost 3 bases, leaving 7 bases of the junction unmatched. CDR1 and CDR2 from the germline V gene are LGHNA and YSLEER. The CDR3 has 16 residues. In nucleotides, the CDR3 is TGCGCCAGCAGCCAGGGACTAGCGGTGATGGGCGGGGAGCTGTTTTTT. Amino acids: CASSQGLAVMGGELFF.

The V and J genes are TRBV7-9 and TRBJ2-5, with TRBD1 identical over 8 bases. From germline, CDR1 is SEHNR and CDR2 FQNEAQ (reference sequence). The V segment lost 1 base and the J segment 5 bases; nucleotides outside the gene matches: 3. The CDR3 has 14 residues. For the CDR3, the DNA is TGTGCCAGCAGCTTAGGGACAGGGAGGGAGACCCAGTACTTC. It specifies CASSLGTGRETQYF.

V gene TRBV5-1 combines with J gene TRBJ2-5, with 7 positions matching TRBD1. The length of the CDR3 is 14 residues. In germline, CDR1 is SGHRS, CDR2 YFSETQ. Germline trimming cut 1 base from V and 1 base from J; bases unmatched to any gene: 1. CDR3 residues: CASSLTGAQETQYF. The CDR3 DNA reads TGCGCCAGCAGCTTGACAGGGGCCCAAGAGACCCAGTACTTC.

The J gene is TRBJ1-2, the V gene TRBV7-9; D perhaps matches TRBD1 (6 bases). This CDR3 comprises 16 residues. CDR1 and CDR2 from the germline V gene are SEHNR and FQNEAQ (reference sequence). V lost 5 bases and J lost 2, with 18 bases in between. The CDR3: CASSPWLDRLNYGYTF. The CDR3 bases are TGTGCCAGCAGCCCCTGGTTGGACAGATTAAACTATGGCTACACCTTC.

V is TRBV19 and J is TRBJ1-2; possible D gene TRBD1, 6 bases. V was cut by 3 bases and J by 3 bases, with 11 bases left in between. Per the germline V gene, CDR1 is LNHDA and CDR2 is SQIVND (reference sequence). There are 14 residues in the CDR3. The DNA of the CDR3 is TGTGCCAGTAGTATCCTCAGGGGAGACTATGGCTACACCTTC. It translates to CASSILRGDYGYTF.

V gene TRBV5-1 combines with J gene TRBJ1-1; D gene uncertain. Germline V gene sequence: CDR1 SGHRS, CDR2 YFSETQ. This CDR3 contains 13 residues. V shed 1 base and J shed 0 bases, with 4 bases lying between them. In DNA form, the CDR3 reads TGCGCCAGCAGCTTGTCATTGAACACTGAAGCTTTCTTT. Encoded protein: CASSLSLNTEAFF.

The CDR3 sequence is CSVAGSGASSYEQYF. CDR3 DNA sequence: TGCAGCGTTGCCGGTAGCGGCGCAAGTTCCTACGAGCAGTACTTC. V and J are TRBV29-1 and TRBJ2-7; possible D gene TRBD2, 6 bases. This CDR3 has 15 amino acids. The germline CDR1 and CDR2 sequences are SQVTM and ANQGSEA. Trimming took 4 bases from V and 1 from J, leaving 17 bases between them.

The chain joins TRBV5-1 to TRBJ1-4; 8 positions match TRBD1. J gave up 7 bases and V 4 bases, and 6 bases lay outside the gene matches. In germline, CDR1 is SGHRS, CDR2 YFSETQ. The CDR3 has 14 amino acids. The CDR3 nucleotides read TGCGCCAGCAGCCCGGACAGGGCACTTGAAAAACTGTTTTTT. Its translation: CASSPDRALEKLFF.

The chain recombines TRBV7-2 with TRBJ2-7, with 10 bases fitting TRBD1. The CDR3 runs to 15 residues. V lost 7 bases to trimming and J lost 2 bases; unmatched junction nucleotides: 8. The germline CDR1 and CDR2 sequences are SGHTA and FQGNSA. The CDR3: CASTTGGTGAYEQYF. The CDR3 DNA sequence: TGTGCCAGCACCACGGGGGGGACAGGGGCCTACGAGCAGTACTTC.

The V gene is TRBV7-2, the J gene TRBJ1-2, with D possibly matching TRBD1 (5 bases). With 2 bases removed from V and 8 bases from J, the gap between germline ends came to 9 bases. The germline V gene encodes CDR1 SGHTA and CDR2 FQGNSA. The CDR3 spans 12 residues. The CDR3 DNA is TGTGCCAGCAGCTTACCGGGGGGGGGCTACACCTTC. This encodes CASSLPGGGYTF.

This chain uses TRBV9 with TRBJ2-2, with 8 positions matching TRBD1. This CDR3 spans 16 amino acids. Unmatched junction bases numbered 9, after V lost 4 bases and J lost 4 bases. From germline, CDR1 is SGDLS and CDR2 YYNGEE. The CDR3 DNA follows: TGTGCCAGCAGCCTAGGACAGGGACAAGGCACCGGGGAGCTGTTTTTT. Its protein product is CASSLGQGQGTGELFF.

The chain recombines TRBV27 with TRBJ1-2; D is undetermined. Trimming left V 3 bases short and J 1 base short, with 6 bases between. Germline assignment: CDR1 MNHEY and CDR2 SMNVEV (reference sequence). The CDR3 totals 13 residues. CDR3 nucleotide sequence: TGTGCCAGCAGTTTCGGGATTAACTATGGCTACACCTTC. As protein: CASSFGINYGYTF.

CDR3 sequence (DNA): TGTGCCAGCAATAGCTTAGATACGCAGTATTTT. It is translated as CASNSLDTQYF. This chain joins TRBV7-9 and TRBJ2-3; D uncertain. V lost 7 bases and J 5 bases, leaving 7 bases between the germline ends. Germline V CDR1 and CDR2: SEHNR, FQNEAQ (reference sequence). The CDR3 runs to 11 residues.

The J gene is TRBJ2-7, the V gene TRBV6-5; D uncertain. Per germline, CDR1 MNHEY and CDR2 SVGAGI. The CDR3 contains 13 residues. V was pared by 5 bases and J by 0 bases, with 8 bases between. DNA of the CDR3: TGTGCCAGCAGTCCGACACCCTCCTACGAGCAGTACTTC. This gives the protein CASSPTPSYEQYF.

The V call is TRBV2, the J call TRBJ2-3, with 11 positions matching TRBD2. CDR1 SNHLY and CDR2 FYNNEI come from the germline V gene. V was pared by 5 bases and J by 1 base, with 5 bases of the junction left unmatched. The CDR3 totals 16 residues. The CDR3 reads CASSSPSGGRTDTQYF. CDR3 bases: TGTGCCAGCAGTTCCCCTAGCGGGGGGCGCACAGATACGCAGTATTTT.

The chain uses TRBV28 and TRBJ2-7, with TRBD1 matching over 7 bases. With 6 bases clipped from V and 5 bases from J, the junction kept 13 bases outside the gene matches. The germline V gene encodes CDR1 MDHEN and CDR2 SYDVKM. The CDR3 spans 15 residues. The CDR3 sequence: CASSLLGTAVNEQYF. The CDR3 bases are TGTGCCAGCAGCCTACTAGGGACAGCCGTAAACGAGCAGTACTTC. The complete variable domain, with remaining parts taken from reference TRBV28 and TRBJ2-7, reads DVKVTQSSRYLVKRTGEKVFLECVQDMDHENMFWYRQDPGLGLRLIYFSYDVKMKEKGDIPEGYSVSREKKERFSLILESASTNQTSMYLCASSLLGTAVNEQYFGPGTRLTVT.

The chain carries TRBV18 and TRBJ1-3, with a tentative D call TRBD1 (6 bases). This CDR3 has 15 residues. The V and J ends lost 3 bases and 4 bases respectively, with 13 bases between them. The germline V gene encodes CDR1 KGHSH and CDR2 LQKENI. The CDR3, as DNA: TGTGCCAGCTCACCGGACAGTTCTCTGGGAAACACCATATATTTT. This gives the protein CASSPDSSLGNTIYF.

This chain connects TRBV9 to TRBJ2-7; 9 nucleotides agree with TRBD1. The germline V gene encodes CDR1 SGDLS and CDR2 YYNGEE. CDR3 length equals 14 residues. Trimming removed 0 bases from V and 3 bases from J; junction bases left unmatched: 1. CDR3 loop: CASSVGGQGYEQYF. The CDR3, as DNA: TGTGCCAGCAGCGTAGGGGGACAGGGCTACGAGCAGTACTTC. Using reference TRBV9 and TRBJ2-7 for the parts outside the CDR3, the full variable domain is DSGVTQTPKHLITATGQRVTLRCSPRSGDLSVYWYQQSLDQGLQFLIQYYNGEERAKGNILERFSAQQFPDLHSELNLSSLELGDSALYFCASSVGGQGYEQYFGPGTRLTVT.

This chain joins TRBV2 and TRBJ2-1, with 8 bases fitting TRBD2. CDR1 is SNHLY and CDR2 is FYNNEI in the germline V gene. The CDR3 contains 16 residues. V shed 6 bases and J 6 bases; nucleotides not matched to a gene: 13. In DNA form, the CDR3 reads TGTGCCAGCAGGGGGGCCGGGACACGGGGGGGCAATGAGCAGTTCTTC. Translating it yields CASRGAGTRGGNEQFF.

V usage is TRBV7-2 and J usage is TRBJ1-2; TRBD1 matches 7 bases. V shed 5 bases and J 2 bases; nucleotides not matched to a gene: 5. The CDR3 contains 14 residues. Germline V CDR1 and CDR2: SGHTA, FQGNSA. CDR3 in amino acids: CASSPGQENYGYTF. The CDR3 DNA follows: TGTGCCAGCAGCCCCGGACAGGAGAACTATGGCTACACCTTC.